These T cell receptor beta chains were read from a single sample in a study of blood T cells in healthy people across ages. Each CDR3 protein gets one entry after TCRdb re-called the 5' RACE reads with MiXCR. The sample has approximately 850,000 distinct CDR3 sequences, 58% seen once. The specimen sequenced was blood. All receptors come from a man aged 30 to 39 in good health. CDR3s include the opening cysteine and the closing phenylalanine or tryptophan. A D gene is named only where the DNA matches it firmly. Expanded clones are given a class, and other clones once, few, many or no size at all.

J,size,D,length,V,DNA,CDR3
TRBJ2-7,few,NA,14,TRBV20-1,TGCAGTGCTTCGTCTCCGGATTACTCCTACGAGCAGTACTTC,CSASSPDYSYEQYF
TRBJ2-3,NA,TRBD1,14,TRBV20-1,TGCAGTGCCCGAGGGACAGGGGGCACAGATACGCAGTATTTT,CSARGTGGTDTQYF
TRBJ2-3,NA,NA,17,TRBV7-9,TGTGCCAGCAGCTTTCCCATTCGACGGCTCGACACAGATACGCAGTATTTT,CASSFPIRRLDTDTQYF
TRBJ2-7,NA,TRBD1,15,TRBV29-1,TGCAGCGTGGAACTTCGGGACAGGGCGTTCTACGAGCAGTACTTC,CSVELRDRAFYEQYF
TRBJ2-7,once,NA,13,TRBV30,TGTGCCTGGAGAGAAAGGACAGTCTACGAGCAGTACTTC,CAWRERTVYEQYF
TRBJ2-7,NA,NA,12,TRBV10-3,TGTGCCATCAGTGAAGGGAACTACGAGCAGTACTTC,CAISEGNYEQYF
TRBJ2-7,few,NA,15,TRBV6-5,TGTGCCAGCAGCCAAGGGTCTTCTGGGACCTACGAGCAGTACTTC,CASSQGSSGTYEQYF
TRBJ1-5,NA,NA,13,TRBV7-3,TGTGCCAGCAGCCTTGGGGTCGGGGAGCCCCAGCATTTT,CASSLGVGEPQHF
TRBJ2-3,few,TRBD1,15,TRBV5-1,TGCGCCAGCAAAAAGGAGGGACAGGGCACAGATACGCAGTATTTT,CASKKEGQGTDTQYF
TRBJ2-1,few,TRBD2,12,TRBV18,TGTGCCAGCTCACCTCTAGCGGGGTCGCAGTTCTTC,CASSPLAGSQFF
TRBJ2-1,NA,TRBD2,17,TRBV20-1,TGCAGTGCCCCACTAGGCGGGAGCCCGAGCTCCTACAATGAGCAGTTCTTC,CSAPLGGSPSSYNEQFF
TRBJ2-3,NA,NA,13,TRBV2,TGTGCCAGCACCTTGGAGAACACAGATACGCAGTATTTT,CASTLENTDTQYF
TRBJ1-2,NA,TRBD1,16,TRBV6-5,TGTGCCAGCAGTTACTACCCGGGGGAGGGGGCGGATGGCTACACCTTC,CASSYYPGEGADGYTF
TRBJ1-2,NA,NA,16,TRBV9,TGTGCCAGCAGCGTGTCCGGTGGGGCAGGATCCTATGGCTACACCTTC,CASSVSGGAGSYGYTF
TRBJ1-2,NA,NA,13,TRBV7-2,TGTGCCAGCAGCTTTGACCGCATGGCTGGCTACACCTTC,CASSFDRMAGYTF
TRBJ2-3,few,NA,12,TRBV9,TGCGCCAGCAGCGTCAACACAGATACGCAGTATTTT,CASSVNTDTQYF
TRBJ1-5,NA,NA,15,TRBV20-1,TGCAGTGCTTCGACAACGACCATTAGCAATCAGCCCCAGCATTTT,CSASTTTISNQPQHF
TRBJ2-5,NA,NA,16,TRBV6-5,TGTGCCAGCAGTTACTCAACATATCAGCTCCAAGAGACCCAGTACTTC,CASSYSTYQLQETQYF
TRBJ2-1,NA,NA,14,TRBV4-3,TGCGCCAGCAGCCGAATAGATACTAGGGATGAGCAGTTCTTC,CASSRIDTRDEQFF
TRBJ1-1,NA,NA,15,TRBV6-1,TGTGCCAGCAGGCAGGAGGGGCGATGGGACACTGAAGCTTTCTTT,CASRQEGRWDTEAFF
TRBJ2-3,NA,TRBD2,17,TRBV7-2,TGTGCCAGCAGCCGAAAAGCGGGAGGGCTCGAAACAGATACGCAGTATTTT,CASSRKAGGLETDTQYF